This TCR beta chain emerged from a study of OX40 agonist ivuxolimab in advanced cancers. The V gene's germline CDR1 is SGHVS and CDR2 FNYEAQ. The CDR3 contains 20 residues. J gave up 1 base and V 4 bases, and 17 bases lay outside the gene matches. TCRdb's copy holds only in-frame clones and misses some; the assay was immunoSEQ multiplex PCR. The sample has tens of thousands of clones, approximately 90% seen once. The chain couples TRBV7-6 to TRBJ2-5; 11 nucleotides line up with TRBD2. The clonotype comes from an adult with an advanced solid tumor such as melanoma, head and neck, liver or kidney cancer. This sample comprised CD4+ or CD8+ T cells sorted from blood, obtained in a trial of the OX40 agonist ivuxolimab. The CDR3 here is CASSYYSPFRLAGSQETQYF. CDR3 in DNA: TGTGCCAGCAGCTACTATTCCCCATTTAGACTAGCGGGATCCCAAGAGACCCAGTACTTC.